This entry concerns a single T cell receptor (beta chain). The ends were cut back, 2 bases at V and 2 bases at J, with 14 bases in the middle. The CDR3 is made up of 16 amino acids. Germline CDR1 and CDR2: SGHTA and FQGTGA. Sequencing was performed with immunoSEQ multiplex PCR; in TCRdb, only in-frame clones are kept and a portion is missing. Seen here are around 310,000 clones, 89% observed once, and the top ten hold 8% to 10%. This sample was included in a study of blood T cell repertoires in COVID-19. About the research overall: Sites across the United States, Italy and Spain contributed samples from acute and convalescent COVID-19.

The participants were between roughly 18 and 89 years old and came from some 23 US areas. Participant-reported clinical history was the basis for cohort assignment. Recovered status applied to Cohort 3 donors who had two consecutive negative PCRs. It also applied to those with clearance or with symptom resolution. Material: PBMCs or T cells enriched from blood (not recorded which). This chain joins TRBV7-3 and TRBJ2-3; tentative D call: TRBD1 (6 bases). The clonotype comes from a woman in her forties who had recovered from COVID-19. CDR3: CASSLGQRPSTDTQYF. In nucleotides, the CDR3 is TGTGCCAGCAGCTTAGGACAGCGGCCATCCACAGATACGCAGTATTTT.